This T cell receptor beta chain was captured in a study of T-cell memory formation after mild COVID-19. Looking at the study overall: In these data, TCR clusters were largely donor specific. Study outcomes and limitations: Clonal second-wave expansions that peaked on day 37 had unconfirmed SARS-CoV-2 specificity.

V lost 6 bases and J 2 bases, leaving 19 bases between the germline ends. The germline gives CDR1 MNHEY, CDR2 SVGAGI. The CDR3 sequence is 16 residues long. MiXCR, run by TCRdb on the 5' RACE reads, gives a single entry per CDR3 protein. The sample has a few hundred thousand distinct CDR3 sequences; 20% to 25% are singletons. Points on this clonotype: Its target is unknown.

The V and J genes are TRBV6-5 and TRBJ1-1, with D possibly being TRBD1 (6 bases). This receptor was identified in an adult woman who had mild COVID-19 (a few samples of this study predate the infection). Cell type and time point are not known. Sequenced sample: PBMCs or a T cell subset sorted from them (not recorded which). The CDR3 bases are TGTGCCAGCAGCCAGGTCGGGGGCTTCTTAAACACTGAAGCTTTCTTT. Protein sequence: CASSQVGGFLNTEAFF.